These 14 T cell receptor beta chains share one sample of origin, sequenced in a study of T cells after yellow fever vaccination. From the 5' RACE reads, TCRdb called clonotypes with MiXCR, one entry per CDR3 protein. This table holds some 350,000 distinct CDR3 sequences, 3% to 4.5% found once. The sample here was PBMCs, taken 5 days after the yellow fever booster vaccination. These receptors all come from a man between 18 and 35 years old who received the YFV17D yellow fever vaccine.

V usage is TRBV5-1 and J usage is TRBJ2-7; 9 nucleotides match TRBD1. Germline V CDR1 and CDR2: SGHRS, YFSETQ. The CDR3 is 12 residues long. Trimming at V came to 5 bases and at J to 12 bases, leaving 9 bases not matched to a gene. CDR3 nucleotide sequence: TGCGCCAGCAGAACAGGGGGCGGCACTCGGTACGTC. Residues: CASRTGGGTRYV.

The V and J genes are TRBV6-1 and TRBJ2-7; 7 bases align to TRBD1. Per germline, CDR1 MNHNS and CDR2 SASEGT. The CDR3 has 12 residues. Losses at the gene ends were 7 bases for V and 5 bases for J; bases not matched to a gene: 5. Here the CDR3 reads CASTTGAHEQYF. The CDR3 DNA reads as TGTGCCAGCACAACAGGGGCCCACGAGCAGTACTTC.

This clonotype has at least ten counts. The V call is TRBV5-1, the J call TRBJ2-2; D might be TRBD1 (5 bases). Germline V gene lookup returns CDR1 SGHRS and CDR2 YFSETQ. This CDR3 has 12 amino acids. V was clipped by 4 bases and J by 6 bases, with 7 bases between them. CDR3 loop: CASSRGPGELFF. The CDR3 DNA follows: TGCGCCAGCAGCAGGGGTCCCGGGGAGCTGTTTTTT.

This chain links TRBV20-1 with TRBJ1-1; 8 bases line up with TRBD1. CDR1 and CDR2 (germline): DFQATT, SNEGSKA (reference sequence). CDR3 size: 11 residues. The CDR3 protein is CRTTGDTEAFF. The CDR3 coding sequence is TGCAGGACGACAGGGGACACTGAAGCTTTCTTT.

This clonotype was detected ten times or more. The genes are TRBV4-3 and TRBJ1-2; D perhaps matches TRBD1 (6 bases). V was clipped by 4 bases and J by 3 bases, with 15 bases between them. The CDR3 contains 15 residues. The V gene's germline CDR1 is LGHNA and CDR2 YSLEER. The CDR3 region is CASSLETGRHYGYTF. The CDR3 nucleotides are TGCGCCAGCAGCCTCGAGACAGGCCGGCACTATGGCTACACCTTC.

V gene TRBV20-1 combines with J gene TRBJ1-4; D is unclear. This CDR3 has 12 residues. Per the germline V gene, CDR1 is DFQATT and CDR2 is SNEGSKA (reference sequence). V was pared by 6 bases and J by 4 bases, with 9 bases between. CDR3 protein: CSASTDNEKLFF. The CDR3 DNA follows: TGCAGTGCCAGCACGGATAATGAAAAACTGTTTTTT.

Many counts were recorded for this clonotype. The CDR3 DNA reads TGCAGTGCAAGGACAGGTAGCGTGGTCGCTGAAGCTTTCTTT. This translates into CSARTGSVVAEAFF. V and J are TRBV20-1 and TRBJ1-1, with TRBD1 matching over 7 bases. The V gene end was trimmed by 6 bases and the J gene end by 6 bases; junction bases not matched to a gene: 13. Germline V CDR1 and CDR2: DFQATT, SNEGSKA (reference sequence). This CDR3 comprises 14 residues.

This clonotype was detected only a few times. V gene TRBV12-3 or TRBV12-4 combines with J gene TRBJ2-6, with TRBD1 as a possible D gene (5 bases). V was trimmed by 3 bases and J by 4 bases, leaving 10 bases between them. The CDR3 length is 15 residues. The CDR3 DNA reads TGTGCCAGCAGTTTCAGGGTTACGGGGGCCAACGTCCTGACTTTC. It encodes CASSFRVTGANVLTF.

Many counts were recorded for this clonotype. This chain uses TRBV6-5 with TRBJ2-3; 7 bases line up with TRBD2. Per the germline V gene, CDR1 is MNHEY and CDR2 is SVGAGI. This CDR3 is 18 amino acids long. The ends lost 0 bases at V and 2 bases at J; junction bases unmatched: 11. Here the CDR3 DNA reads TGTGCCAGCAGTTACTCGCGGCGGGTCAGCGGGGCCACAGATACGCAGTATTTT. Its protein product is CASSYSRRVSGATDTQYF.

The V gene is TRBV7-3, the J gene TRBJ2-1, with D unclear. CDR1 and CDR2 from the germline V gene are SGHTA and FQGTGA. V lost 2 bases and J 6 bases, leaving 14 bases between the germline ends. This CDR3 comprises 15 residues. CDR3 nucleotide sequence: TGTGCCAGCAGCTTAGACCAGACCCCTGGCAATGAGCAGTTCTTC. Its protein is CASSLDQTPGNEQFF.

There are many counts of this clonotype. The rearrangement joins TRBV5-1 to TRBJ1-6; 8 nucleotides align to TRBD1. CDR1 is SGHRS and CDR2 is YFSETQ in the germline V gene. V lost 3 bases and J lost 9; bases outside the gene matches: 5. The CDR3 runs to 14 residues. Here the CDR3 DNA reads TGCGCCAGCAGCTCGGGGACAGGCGTTTCACCCCTCCACTTT. This encodes CASSSGTGVSPLHF.

This clonotype has more than one count but fewer than ten. The V gene is TRBV27, the J gene TRBJ1-5; weak D call: TRBD1 (5 bases). The CDR3 length is 15 residues. The germline CDR1 and CDR2 sequences are MNHEY and SMNVEV (reference sequence). The germline V and J ends were trimmed by 6 bases and 2 bases, with 14 bases remaining between them. DNA of the CDR3: TGTGCCAGCAGAAGAAGCCTGGGGGGCAATCAGCCCCAGCATTTT. This encodes CASRRSLGGNQPQHF.

This clonotype appeared a few times. The CDR3 region has the DNA TGTGCCAGCAGCCCCCCGGCAACCGAAAACTATGGCTACACCTTC. It specifies CASSPPATENYGYTF. The rearrangement uses TRBV7-9 and TRBJ1-2; D remains unclear. Germline CDR1 is SEHNR and CDR2 is FQNEAQ (reference sequence). Trimming left V 5 bases short and J 2 bases short, with 15 bases between. The CDR3 runs to 15 residues.

The chain carries TRBV3-1 and TRBJ2-1; D is unclear. In germline, CDR1 is LGHDT, CDR2 YNNKEL (reference sequence). The CDR3 covers 13 residues. V lost 1 base and J 9 bases, leaving 10 bases between the germline ends. Written as DNA, the CDR3 is TGTGCCAGCAGCCAAGCGAACTCCGGTGAGCAGTTCTTC. It yields the protein CASSQANSGEQFF.